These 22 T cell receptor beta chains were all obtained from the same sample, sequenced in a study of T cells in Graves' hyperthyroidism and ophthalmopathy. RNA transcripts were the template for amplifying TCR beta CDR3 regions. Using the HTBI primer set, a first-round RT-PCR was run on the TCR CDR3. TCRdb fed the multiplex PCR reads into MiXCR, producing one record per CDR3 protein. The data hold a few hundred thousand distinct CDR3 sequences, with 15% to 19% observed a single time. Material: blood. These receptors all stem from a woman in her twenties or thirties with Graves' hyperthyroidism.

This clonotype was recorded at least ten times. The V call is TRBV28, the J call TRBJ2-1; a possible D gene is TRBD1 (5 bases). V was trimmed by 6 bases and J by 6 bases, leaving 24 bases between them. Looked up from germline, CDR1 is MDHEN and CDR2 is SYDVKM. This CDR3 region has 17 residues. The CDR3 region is CASRAPVGFMGPNEQFF. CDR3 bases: TGTGCCAGCAGGGCCCCAGTGGGGTTCATGGGGCCCAATGAGCAGTTCTTC.

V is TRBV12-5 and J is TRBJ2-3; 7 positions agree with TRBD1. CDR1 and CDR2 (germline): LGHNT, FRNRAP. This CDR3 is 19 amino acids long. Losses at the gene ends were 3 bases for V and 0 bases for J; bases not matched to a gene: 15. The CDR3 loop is CASGFNPWDSSISTDTQYF. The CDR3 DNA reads TGTGCTAGTGGTTTTAACCCTTGGGACAGTTCAATAAGCACAGATACGCAGTATTTT.

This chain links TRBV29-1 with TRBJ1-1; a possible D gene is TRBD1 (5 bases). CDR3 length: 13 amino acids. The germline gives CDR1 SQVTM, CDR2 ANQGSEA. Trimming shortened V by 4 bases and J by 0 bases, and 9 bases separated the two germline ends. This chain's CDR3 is CSVGQGVNTEAFF. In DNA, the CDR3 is TGCAGCGTTGGGCAGGGCGTGAACACTGAAGCTTTCTTT.

This chain's CDR3 is CASSIRGAREKLFF. The CDR3 coding sequence is TGTGCCAGTAGTATCAGAGGGGCGCGGGAAAAACTGTTTTTT. The chain carries TRBV19 and TRBJ1-4; weak D call: TRBD1 (5 bases). This CDR3 region has 14 residues. Per germline, CDR1 LNHDA and CDR2 SQIVND (reference sequence). V was trimmed by 3 bases and J by 8 bases, leaving 13 bases between them.

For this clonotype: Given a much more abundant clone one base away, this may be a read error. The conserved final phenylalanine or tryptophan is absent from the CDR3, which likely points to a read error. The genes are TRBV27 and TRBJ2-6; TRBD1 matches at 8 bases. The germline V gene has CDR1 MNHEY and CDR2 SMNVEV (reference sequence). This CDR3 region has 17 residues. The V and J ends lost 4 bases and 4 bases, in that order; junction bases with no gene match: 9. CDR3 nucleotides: TGTGCCAGCAGTTCCCCGAACAGGGGGTTCGGGGCCAACGTCCTGACTCTC. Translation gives CASSSPNRGFGANVLTL.

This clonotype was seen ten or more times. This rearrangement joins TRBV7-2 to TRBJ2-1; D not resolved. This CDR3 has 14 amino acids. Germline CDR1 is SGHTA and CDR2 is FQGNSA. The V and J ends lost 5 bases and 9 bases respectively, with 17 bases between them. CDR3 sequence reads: CASSTPPAGREQFF. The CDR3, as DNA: TGTGCCAGCAGCACACCCCCGGCCGGTCGTGAGCAGTTCTTC.

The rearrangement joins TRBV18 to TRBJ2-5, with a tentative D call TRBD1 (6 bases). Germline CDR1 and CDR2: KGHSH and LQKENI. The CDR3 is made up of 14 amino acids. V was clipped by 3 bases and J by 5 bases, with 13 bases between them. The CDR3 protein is CASSPDSAVETQYF. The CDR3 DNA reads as TGTGCCAGCTCACCGGACAGTGCAGTGGAGACCCAGTACTTC.

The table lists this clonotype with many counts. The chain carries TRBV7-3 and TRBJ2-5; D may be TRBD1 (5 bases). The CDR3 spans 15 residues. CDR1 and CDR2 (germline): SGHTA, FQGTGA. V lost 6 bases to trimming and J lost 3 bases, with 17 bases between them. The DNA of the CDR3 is TGTGCCAGCAGTCTGGGGCCACTCGGTAAAGAGACCCAGTACTTC. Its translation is CASSLGPLGKETQYF.

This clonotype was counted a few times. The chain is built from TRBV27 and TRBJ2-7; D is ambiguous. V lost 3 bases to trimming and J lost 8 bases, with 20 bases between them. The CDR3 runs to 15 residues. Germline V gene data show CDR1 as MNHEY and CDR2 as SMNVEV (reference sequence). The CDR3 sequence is CASSFCFGCHEKQYF. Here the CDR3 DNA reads TGTGCCAGCAGTTTTTGCTTCGGGTGCCATGAAAAGCAGTACTTC.

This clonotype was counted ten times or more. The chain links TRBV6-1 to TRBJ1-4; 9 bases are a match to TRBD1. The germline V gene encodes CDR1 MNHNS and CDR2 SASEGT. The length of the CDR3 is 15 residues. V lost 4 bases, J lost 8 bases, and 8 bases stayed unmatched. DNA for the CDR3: TGTGCCAGCAGTGCCTCCGGGACAGGGCTCGAAAAACTGTTTTTT. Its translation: CASSASGTGLEKLFF.

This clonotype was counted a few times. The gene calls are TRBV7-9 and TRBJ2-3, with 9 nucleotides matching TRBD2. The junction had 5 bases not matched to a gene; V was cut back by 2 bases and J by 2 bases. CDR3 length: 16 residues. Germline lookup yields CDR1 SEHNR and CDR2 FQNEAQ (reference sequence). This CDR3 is CASSLFSGSVTDTQYF. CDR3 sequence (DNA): TGTGCCAGCAGCTTATTTAGCGGGAGTGTCACAGATACGCAGTATTTT.

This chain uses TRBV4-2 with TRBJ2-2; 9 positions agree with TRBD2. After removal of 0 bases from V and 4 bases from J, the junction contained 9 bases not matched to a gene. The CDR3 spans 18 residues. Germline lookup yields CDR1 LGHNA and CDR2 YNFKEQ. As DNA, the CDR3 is TGTGCCAGCAGCCAAGATCTTTATCTAGCGGGGAGCACCGGGGAGCTGTTTTTT. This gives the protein CASSQDLYLAGSTGELFF.

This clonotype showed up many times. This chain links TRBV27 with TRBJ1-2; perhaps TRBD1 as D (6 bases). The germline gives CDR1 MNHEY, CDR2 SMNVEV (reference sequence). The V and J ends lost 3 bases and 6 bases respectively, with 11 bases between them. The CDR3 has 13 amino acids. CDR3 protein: CASSLTTGHGYTF. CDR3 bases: TGTGCCAGCAGTTTGACCACAGGGCATGGCTACACCTTC.

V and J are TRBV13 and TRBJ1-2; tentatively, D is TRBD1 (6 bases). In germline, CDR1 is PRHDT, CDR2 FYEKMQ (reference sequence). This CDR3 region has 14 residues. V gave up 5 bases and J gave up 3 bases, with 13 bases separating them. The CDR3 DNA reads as TGTGCCAGCAGCGCTCAGGGGATCTACTATGGCTACACCTTC. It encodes CASSAQGIYYGYTF. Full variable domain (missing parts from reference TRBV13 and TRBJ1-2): AAGVIQSPRHLIKEKRETATLKCYPIPRHDTVYWYQQGPGQDPQFLISFYEKMQSDKGSIPDRFSAQQFSDYHSELNMSSLELGDSALYFCASSAQGIYYGYTFGSGTRLTVV.

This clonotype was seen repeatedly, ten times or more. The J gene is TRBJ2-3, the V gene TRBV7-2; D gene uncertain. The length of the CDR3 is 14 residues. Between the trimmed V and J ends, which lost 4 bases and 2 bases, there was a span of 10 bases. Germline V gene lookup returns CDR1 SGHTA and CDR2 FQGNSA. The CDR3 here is CASSYTQTTDTQYF. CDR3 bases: TGTGCCAGCAGCTATACCCAAACCACAGATACGCAGTATTTT. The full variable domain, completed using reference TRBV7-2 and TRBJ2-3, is GAGVSQSPSNKVTEKGKDVELRCDPISGHTALYWYRQSLGQGLEFLIYFQGNSAPDKSGLPSDRFSAERTGGSVSTLTIQRTQQEDSAVYLCASSYTQTTDTQYFGPGTRLTVL.

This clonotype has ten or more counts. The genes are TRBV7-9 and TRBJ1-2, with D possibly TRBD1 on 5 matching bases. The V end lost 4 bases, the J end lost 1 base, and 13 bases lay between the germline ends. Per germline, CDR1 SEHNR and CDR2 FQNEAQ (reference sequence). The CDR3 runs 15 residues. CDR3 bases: TGTGCCAGCAGCTCCATCCGGGACCTTAACTATGGCTACACCTTC. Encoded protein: CASSSIRDLNYGYTF.

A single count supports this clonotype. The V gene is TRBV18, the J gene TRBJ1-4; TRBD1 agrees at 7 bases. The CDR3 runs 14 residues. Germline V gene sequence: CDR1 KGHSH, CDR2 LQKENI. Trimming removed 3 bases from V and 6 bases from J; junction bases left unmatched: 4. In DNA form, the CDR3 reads TGTGCCAGCTCACCTATGACAGGGTATGAAAAACTGTTTTTT. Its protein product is CASSPMTGYEKLFF. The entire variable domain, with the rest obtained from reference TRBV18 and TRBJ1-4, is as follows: NAGVMQNPRHLVRRRGQEARLRCSPMKGHSHVYWYRQLPEEGLKFMVYLQKENIIDESGMPKERFSAEFPKEGPSILRIQQVVRGDSAAYFCASSPMTGYEKLFFGSGTQLSVL.

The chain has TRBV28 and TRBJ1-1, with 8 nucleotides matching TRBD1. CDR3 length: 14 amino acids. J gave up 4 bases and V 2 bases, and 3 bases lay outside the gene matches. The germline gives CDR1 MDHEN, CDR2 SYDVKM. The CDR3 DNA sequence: TGTGCCAGCAGTTTAACTGACAGGGGCACTGAAGCTTTCTTT. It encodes CASSLTDRGTEAFF.

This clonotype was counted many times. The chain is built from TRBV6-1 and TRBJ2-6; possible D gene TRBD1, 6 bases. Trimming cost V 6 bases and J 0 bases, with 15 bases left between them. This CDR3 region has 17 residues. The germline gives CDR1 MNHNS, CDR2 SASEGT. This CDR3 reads CASRPPLQGSGANVLTF. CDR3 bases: TGTGCCAGCAGGCCACCCCTACAGGGCTCTGGGGCCAACGTCCTGACTTTC.

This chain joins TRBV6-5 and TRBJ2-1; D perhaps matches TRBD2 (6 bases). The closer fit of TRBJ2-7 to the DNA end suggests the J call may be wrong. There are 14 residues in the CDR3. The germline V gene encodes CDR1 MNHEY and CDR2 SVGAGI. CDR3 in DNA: TGTGCCAGCAGTTATAACGGGGGATGCAATGAGCAGTACTTC. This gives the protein CASSYNGGCNEQYF.

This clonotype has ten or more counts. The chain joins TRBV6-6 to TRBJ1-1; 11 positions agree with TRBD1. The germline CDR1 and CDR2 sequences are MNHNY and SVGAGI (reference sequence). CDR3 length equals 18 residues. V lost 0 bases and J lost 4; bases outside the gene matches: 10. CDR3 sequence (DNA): TGTGCCAGCAGTTACTCCTCCGGACAGGGGGCAAGGAGCACTGAAGCTTTCTTT. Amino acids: CASSYSSGQGARSTEAFF.

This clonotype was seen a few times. CDR3 coding DNA: TGCAGTGCTCCAGCGGGGGGTGGCTACACCTTC. Translating gives CSAPAGGGYTF. The chain recombines TRBV20-1 with TRBJ1-2; TRBD1 might be the D (5 bases). Trimming left V 5 bases short and J 7 bases short, with 11 bases between. Germline CDR1 reads DFQATT; CDR2 reads SNEGSKA (reference sequence). This CDR3 region has 11 residues.